Here is one TCR beta chain with its context. This record comes from a study of shared clonotypes between healthy human individuals. Germline loops: CDR1 LGHNA, CDR2 YSLEER. The CDR3 length is 15 residues. Germline trimming cut 0 bases from V and 6 bases from J; bases unmatched to any gene: 2. Using immunoSEQ multiplex PCR, the repertoire was profiled, and TCRdb retains in-frame clones only, with some absent. The data hold 2,500,000 or so clones, with more than 90% observed a single time. Sequencing was performed on naive CD4+ T cells sorted from blood. The subset: CD45RA+ positively selected. The chain couples TRBV4-3 to TRBJ1-6; 7 bases fit TRBD1. The receptor was derived from a man aged 18 to 29 in good health. Here the CDR3 reads CASSQEGQINSPLHF. DNA of the CDR3: TGCGCCAGCAGCCAAGAGGGACAGATTAATTCACCCCTCCACTTT.